These T cell receptor beta chains were read from a single sample in a study of CD8+ T cells in alopecia areata. Data came from immunoSEQ multiplex PCR; TCRdb stores just in-frame clones and leaves some out. The sample holds some 150,000 clones; 65% to 90% are singletons and the top ten take 25%. Sequencing was performed on CD8+ T cells sorted from blood, taken at week 4, from a patient treated with tofacitinib. The receptors shown here come from a human donor with alopecia areata. Both conserved end residues are part of each CDR3. The D gene is left open where the match is weak. Rows give clone size only sometimes, using once, few, many, or a class for an expanded clone.

d_call j_call v_call clone_size cdr3_aa cdr3_nt
. TRBJ2-7 TRBV7-6 few CASSHPGRHYEQYF TGTGCCAGCAGTCATCCGGGACGCCACTACGAGCAGTACTTC
. TRBJ1-1 TRBV6-5 . CASSPRGRTEAFF TGTGCCAGCAGTCCACGGGGGCGCACTGAAGCTTTCTTT
TRBD1 TRBJ2-5 TRBV29-1 . CSVPGGNQETQYF TGCAGCGTGCCAGGGGGCAACCAAGAGACCCAGTACTTC
TRBD2 TRBJ2-3 TRBV7-6 . CASSLEPPGGSTDTQYF TGTGCCAGCAGCTTAGAACCCCCGGGGGGTAGCACAGATACGCAGTATTTT
. TRBJ2-3 TRBV13 . CASSLRLAEDTQYF TGTGCCAGCAGCTTACGTTTAGCAGAGGATACGCAGTATTTT
. TRBJ1-1 TRBV5-6 . CASSLGSDVYEAFF TGTGCCAGCAGCTTGGGGTCGGACGTCTATGAAGCTTTCTTT
. TRBJ2-2 TRBV5-1 once CASSLKLGELFF TGCGCCAGCAGCTTGAAGCTCGGGGAGCTGTTTTTT
. TRBJ1-3 TRBV19 . CASGPSSGNTIYF TGTGCCAGTGGGCCAAGCTCTGGAAACACCATATATTTT
. TRBJ2-3 TRBV28 few CASNLGTTDTQYF TGTGCCAGCAACCTGGGGACCACAGATACGCAGTATTTT
TRBD2 TRBJ2-1 TRBV18 . CASSHVRGDEQFF TGTGCCAGCTCACACGTCCGGGGGGATGAGCAGTTCTTC
. TRBJ2-1 TRBV27 few CASSQLVGSYNEQFF TGTGCCAGCAGCCAACTAGTGGGCTCCTACAATGAGCAGTTCTTC
. TRBJ1-1 TRBV29-1 once CSVDKGVGTEAFF TGCAGCGTTGACAAAGGCGTCGGGACTGAAGCTTTCTTT
. TRBJ1-2 TRBV10-3 . CAPPPRDRYF TGTGCCCCCCCACCCCGCGACAGGTACTTC
. TRBJ2-5 TRBV7-2 . CASSLEIVGETQYF TGTGCCAGCAGCTTGGAAATAGTGGGAGAGACCCAGTACTTC
. TRBJ2-3 TRBV7-3 once CASSLAAGFTDTQYF TGTGCCAGCAGCTTAGCGGCGGGGTTCACAGATACGCAGTATTTT
. TRBJ2-5 TRBV11-1 . CASRGRGPAQETQYF TGTGCCAGCAGAGGGCGGGGGCCCGCCCAAGAGACCCAGTACTTC
. TRBJ2-7 TRBV15 . CATSRGGSYEQYF TGTGCCACCAGCAGAGGAGGGAGCTACGAGCAGTACTTC
. TRBJ2-1 TRBV19 . CASSIAVDTEQFF TGTGCCAGTAGTATAGCAGTAGACACTGAGCAGTTCTTC
. TRBJ2-1 TRBV30 . CAWSEGLYNEQFF TGTGCCTGGAGCGAGGGGCTCTACAATGAGCAGTTCTTC
TRBD1 TRBJ2-7 TRBV7-9 . CASSGYRGSAYEQYF TGTGCCAGCAGCGGATACAGGGGAAGTGCCTACGAGCAGTACTTC
TRBD2 TRBJ2-7 TRBV7-9 . CASSHGGFEQYF TGTGCCAGCAGCCACGGGGGGTTCGAGCAGTACTTC
. TRBJ1-1 TRBV29-1 . CSVPVSPGTEAFF TGCAGCGTCCCCGTTTCCCCCGGCACTGAAGCTTTCTTT
. TRBJ2-2 TRBV7-9 . CASSARADNTGELFF TGTGCCAGCAGCGCCAGGGCCGATAACACCGGGGAGCTGTTTTTT
TRBD2 TRBJ2-1 TRBV7-6 . CASSLAVAGASEQFF TGTGCCAGCAGCTTAGCGGTAGCGGGGGCTAGTGAGCAGTTCTTC
. TRBJ2-5 TRBV19 . CASSRGAKGFLQETQYF TGTGCCAGTAGTAGGGGGGCGAAGGGCTTCCTCCAAGAGACCCAGTACTTC
. TRBJ1-1 TRBV4-1 . CASSQSSGRLNTEAFF TGCGCCAGCAGCCAAAGTTCGGGACGGTTGAACACTGAAGCTTTCTTT
. TRBJ2-1 TRBV30 . CAWARLAVNNEQFF TGTGCCTGGGCAAGGCTAGCCGTCAACAATGAGCAGTTCTTC
. TRBJ2-1 TRBV30 . CAWSWGASYNEQFF TGTGCCTGGAGCTGGGGGGCCTCCTACAATGAGCAGTTCTTC
. TRBJ2-5 TRBV6-5 . CASSIGGGSETQYF TGTGCCAGCTCAATAGGAGGCGGGTCTGAGACCCAGTACTTC
. TRBJ2-5 TRBV18 . CASSLRSAGRKETQYF TGTGCCAGCTCACTCAGAAGCGCAGGGAGAAAAGAGACCCAGTACTTC
. TRBJ1-1 TRBV29-1 . CSVGTGRMNTEAFF TGCAGCGTAGGGACCGGTCGCATGAACACTGAAGCTTTCTTT